These 3 T cell receptor beta chains came from one sample sequenced in a study of technical replicates of blood from a handful of donors. Method: immunoSEQ multiplex PCR; TCRdb's copy keeps in-frame clones and lacks some. This sample has about 95,000 clones, with around 96% found just once. Sequenced input: T cells isolated from PBMCs. Receptors were obtained from a human donor in good health.

The chain carries TRBV7-3 and TRBJ2-1; 7 bases align to TRBD2. The CDR3 is made up of 16 amino acids. CDR1 SGHTA and CDR2 FQGTGA come from the germline V gene. V was pared by 5 bases and J by 2 bases, with 9 bases of the junction left unmatched. The CDR3 DNA is TGTGCCAGCAGCCTTAACGCGGGAGAGGCCTACAATGAGCAGTTCTTC. This encodes CASSLNAGEAYNEQFF.

This chain joins TRBV29-1 and TRBJ2-1; 11 bases align to TRBD2. The ends lost 7 bases at V and 4 bases at J; junction bases unmatched: 6. CDR3 length: 14 residues. Germline CDR1 SQVTM, CDR2 ANQGSEA. The CDR3 spells CSGETSGTYNEQFF. The CDR3 nucleotides are TGCAGCGGCGAGACTAGCGGGACTTACAATGAGCAGTTCTTC.

The chain carries TRBV9 and TRBJ2-1, with D perhaps TRBD2 (7 bases). The germline CDR1 and CDR2 sequences are SGDLS and YYNGEE. The CDR3 length is 15 residues. Deletions cut 0 bases from V and 4 bases from J, with 11 bases between. In DNA form, the CDR3 reads TGTGCCAGCAGCGTAGAGGGGGGGGATTACAATGAGCAGTTCTTC. This sequence encodes CASSVEGGDYNEQFF.